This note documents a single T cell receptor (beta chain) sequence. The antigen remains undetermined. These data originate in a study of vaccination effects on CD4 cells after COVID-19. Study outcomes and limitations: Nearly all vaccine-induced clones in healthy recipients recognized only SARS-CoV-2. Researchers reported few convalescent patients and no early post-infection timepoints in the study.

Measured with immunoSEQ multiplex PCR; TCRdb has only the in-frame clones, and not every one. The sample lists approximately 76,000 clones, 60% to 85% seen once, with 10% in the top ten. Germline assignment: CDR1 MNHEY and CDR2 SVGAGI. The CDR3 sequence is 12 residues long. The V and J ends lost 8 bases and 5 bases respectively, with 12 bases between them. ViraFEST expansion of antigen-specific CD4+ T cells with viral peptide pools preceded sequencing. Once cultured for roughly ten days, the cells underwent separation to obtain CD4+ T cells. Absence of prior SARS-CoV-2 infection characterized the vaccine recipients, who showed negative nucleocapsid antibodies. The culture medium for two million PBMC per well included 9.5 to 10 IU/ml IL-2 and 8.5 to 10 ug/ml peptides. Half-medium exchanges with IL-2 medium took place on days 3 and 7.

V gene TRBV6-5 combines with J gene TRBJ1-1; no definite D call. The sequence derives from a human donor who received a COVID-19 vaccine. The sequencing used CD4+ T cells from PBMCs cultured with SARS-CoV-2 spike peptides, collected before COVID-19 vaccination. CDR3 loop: CASGIPGTEAFF. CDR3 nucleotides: TGTGCCAGCGGGATCCCGGGGACTGAAGCTTTCTTT.